This T cell receptor beta chain originates from a study of T cells in Graves' hyperthyroidism and ophthalmopathy. The overall study: Peripheral blood collection took place at initial diagnosis, before any treatment. The study's findings and limits: By a 13 V-J model, ophthalmopathy was set apart from stable hyperthyroidism. Model output signaled ophthalmopathy a median roughly six months ahead of onset.

There were TCR beta CDR3 regions amplified from RNA transcripts. First-round RT-PCR of the TCR CDR3 relied on the HTBI primer set. TCRdb called the multiplex PCR reads again in MiXCR, with one record for every CDR3 protein. The table records fewer than 450,000 distinct CDR3 sequences, over 12% of them present only once. Extraction of PBMCs used roughly 10 ml of fresh peripheral blood. This clonotype occurred a few times. Its antigen remains unidentified. J was trimmed by 0 bases and V by 8 bases; bases with no gene match: 3. Germline CDR1 and CDR2: SQVTM and ANQGSEA. CDR3 length: 12 amino acids. Sequencing input: blood. The chain has TRBV29-1 and TRBJ2-5, with TRBD2 matching 7 bases. The sequence was obtained from a woman aged 60-75 years with Graves' ophthalmopathy. Here the CDR3 DNA reads TGCAGCTCCGGGGGGTACCAAGAGACCCAGTACTTC. Translation gives CSSGGYQETQYF.